One and the same sample provided the 28 T cell receptor beta chains below, sequenced in a study of molecular identifiers for immune sequencing clone quantification. TCRdb redid the calling of the PCR reads with MiXCR, one entry per CDR3 protein. The repertoire consists of about 500,000 distinct CDR3 sequences, with about a fifth occurring once and the leading ten covering under 0.85%. Sequencing input: naive CD8+ T cells from blood, with Jurkat cell RNA spiked in. Subset here: FACS-sorted CD8+CD4-CCR7+CD45RA+ naive T cells. These receptors were collected from a human donor in good health. Some libraries in this study had Jurkat cell RNA spiked in.

This clonotype was counted at least ten times. J is TRBJ1-5 and V is TRBV28, with D possibly matching TRBD1 (6 bases). Trimming took off 6 bases at V and 3 bases at J, with 18 bases between the two ends. There are 16 residues in the CDR3. The V gene's germline CDR1 is MDHEN and CDR2 SYDVKM. Here the CDR3 DNA reads TGTGCCAGCAGCCATGATAACAGGGCACACAATCAGCCCCAGCATTTT. This encodes CASSHDNRAHNQPQHF.

In its sample, this clonotype was seen many times. This chain links TRBV2 with TRBJ1-4; D is unresolved. Trimming left V 3 bases short and J 4 bases short, with 9 bases between. The CDR3 consists of 14 residues. Germline values: CDR1 SNHLY, CDR2 FYNNEI. CDR3 bases: TGTGCCAGCAGTGATAAGGGTCGTAATGAAAAACTGTTTTTT. Protein sequence: CASSDKGRNEKLFF.

The gene calls are TRBV24-1 and TRBJ2-5; 7 bases line up with TRBD1. Germline assignment: CDR1 KGHDR and CDR2 SFDVKD. Losses at the gene ends were 0 bases for V and 5 bases for J; bases not matched to a gene: 8. CDR3 length: 16 residues. The CDR3 nucleotides are TGTGCCACCAGTGATTTGGGTGAGGGGGCTGGTGAGACCCAGTACTTC. It translates to CATSDLGEGAGETQYF.

V usage is TRBV25-1 and J usage is TRBJ2-7; 7 positions agree with TRBD1. Looked up from germline, CDR1 is MGHDK and CDR2 is SYGVNS. J lost 3 bases, V lost 4 bases, and 9 bases had no gene match. There are 15 residues in the CDR3. Here the CDR3 DNA reads TGTGCCAGCAGTGGCCTGACAGGGTCGAACTACGAGCAGTACTTC. The encoded protein is CASSGLTGSNYEQYF.

The genes are TRBV2 and TRBJ2-2; 7 bases agree with TRBD1. Germline assignment: CDR1 SNHLY and CDR2 FYNNEI. Trimming at V came to 7 bases and at J to 0 bases, leaving 8 bases not matched to a gene. CDR3 length: 16 amino acids. The CDR3 sequence: CASIDRANANTGELFF. CDR3 in DNA: TGTGCCAGCATAGACAGGGCAAATGCGAACACCGGGGAGCTGTTTTTT. Full variable domain (outside the CDR3, taken from reference TRBV2 and TRBJ2-2): EPEVTQTPSHQVTQMGQEVILRCVPISNHLYFYWYRQILGQKVEFLVSFYNNEISEKSEIFDDQFSVERPDGSNFTLKIRSTKLEDSAMYFCASIDRANANTGELFFGEGSRLTVL.

As concerns this clonotype: Its ends do not fully match the called genes, so a read error is possible. The CDR3 nucleotides read TGTGCCTGCAGCCCGAACGGGGTGGTGGACATTCAGTACTTC. Translation: CACSPNGVVDIQYF. The J gene is TRBJ2-4, the V gene TRBV28, with D perhaps matching TRBD2 (5 bases). The CDR3 consists of 14 residues. The germline CDR1 and CDR2 sequences are MDHEN and SYDVKM.

At least ten counts were recorded for this clonotype. J is TRBJ1-4 and V is TRBV6-5; 8 positions match TRBD1. The CDR3 loop spans 14 amino acids. Germline lookup yields CDR1 MNHEY and CDR2 SVGAGI. V lost 5 bases, J lost 8 bases, and 7 bases stayed unmatched. The CDR3 here is CASSNGQGYEKLFF. The CDR3 bases are TGTGCCAGCAGTAACGGACAGGGATACGAAAAACTGTTTTTT.

This clonotype was detected many times. The rearrangement links TRBV5-1 to TRBJ2-7, with D possibly being TRBD1 (5 bases). The germline CDR1 and CDR2 sequences are SGHRS and YFSETQ. The V end lost 3 bases, the J end lost 3 bases, and 7 bases lay between the germline ends. The CDR3 has 12 residues. The DNA for the CDR3 is TGCGCCAGCAGCTCCAGGGTCTACGAGCAGTACTTC. As protein: CASSSRVYEQYF.

This clonotype was seen a few times. The gene calls are TRBV19 and TRBJ2-7, with 8 bases lining up with TRBD1. Trimming cost V 1 base and J 2 bases; bases outside gene matches: 4. Germline V gene lookup returns CDR1 LNHDA and CDR2 SQIVND (reference sequence). CDR3 length: 15 amino acids. CDR3: CASSIGTGHPYEQYF. The CDR3 coding sequence is TGTGCCAGTAGTATAGGGACAGGGCATCCCTACGAGCAGTACTTC.

In DNA form, the CDR3 reads TGTGCCAGCAGCGGGACCGCCCCTGGAGGGCCCCAGCATTTT. Residues: CASSGTAPGGPQHF. The rearrangement joins TRBV12-3 or TRBV12-4 to TRBJ1-5; TRBD1 is a possible D gene (5 bases). The CDR3 loop spans 14 amino acids. V was pared by 6 bases and J by 9 bases, with 18 bases between.

The CDR3 is CASSLASGSDNTEAFF. The DNA for the CDR3 is TGTGCCAGCAGCTTAGCGTCGGGGTCAGACAACACTGAAGCTTTCTTT. The genes are TRBV7-6 and TRBJ1-1; D unresolved. The CDR3 runs to 16 residues. Trimming removed 0 bases at V and 2 bases at J, with 13 bases between. Germline V gene lookup returns CDR1 SGHVS and CDR2 FNYEAQ.

In its sample, this clonotype was seen a few times. The rearrangement links TRBV9 to TRBJ2-1; 9 bases line up with TRBD1. Trimming at V came to 3 bases and at J to 6 bases, leaving 1 base not matched to a gene. CDR1 SGDLS and CDR2 YYNGEE come from the germline V gene. The CDR3 covers 13 residues. Here the CDR3 DNA reads TGTGCCAGCAGCGGGACAGGGGCCAATGAGCAGTTCTTC. Its translation is CASSGTGANEQFF.

The V call is TRBV5-6, the J call TRBJ1-1; no definite D call. This CDR3 is built from 14 residues. V was trimmed by 0 bases and J by 3 bases, leaving 9 bases between them. Germline CDR1 SGHDT, CDR2 YYEEEE. The CDR3 region is CASSLAPVYTEAFF. As DNA, the CDR3 is TGTGCCAGCAGCTTGGCCCCGGTATACACTGAAGCTTTCTTT.

On this clonotype itself: No conserved phenylalanine or tryptophan ends this CDR3, so it is likely a read error. The rearrangement joins TRBV3-1 to TRBJ2-3; 9 nucleotides align to TRBD2. Per germline, CDR1 LGHDT and CDR2 YNNKEL (reference sequence). The CDR3 loop spans 16 amino acids. V gave up 2 bases and J gave up 2 bases; unmatched junction bases: 5. CDR3 coding DNA: TGTGCCAGCAGCCAAATGACTAGCGGATACACAGATACGCAGTATTCT. It codes for CASSQMTSGYTDTQYS.

This clonotype was picked up many times. The chain is built from TRBV30 and TRBJ1-1; 8 bases line up with TRBD1. Germline-derived CDR1 and CDR2 are GTSNPN and SVGIG (reference sequence). The CDR3 consists of 14 residues. With V trimmed by 3 bases and J by 1 base, 4 bases remained unmatched. The CDR3 DNA follows: TGTGCCTGGAGCACCGGGACAGGGAACACTGAAGCTTTCTTT. Protein product: CAWSTGTGNTEAFF. The variable domain in full, completed from reference TRBV30 and TRBJ1-1, reads SQTIHQWPATLVQPVGSPLSLECTVEGTSNPNLYWYRQAAGRGLQLLFYSVGIGQISSEVPQNLSASRPQDRQFILSSKKLLLSDSGFYLCAWSTGTGNTEAFFGQGTRLTVV.

The chain recombines TRBV5-5 with TRBJ1-6; D perhaps matches TRBD1 (6 bases). The CDR3 is 17 amino acids. Trimming removed 5 bases from V and 5 bases from J, with 20 bases in between. Germline V gene data show CDR1 as SGHKS and CDR2 as YYEKEE (reference sequence). CDR3 sequence (DNA): TGTGCCAGCAGTACGACGGGGGGCAAGATAGATAATTCACCCCTCCACTTT. Residues: CASSTTGGKIDNSPLHF.

The sample holds many counts of this clonotype. The rearrangement links TRBV7-9 to TRBJ1-2; 7 nucleotides line up with TRBD1. Germline CDR1 reads SEHNR; CDR2 reads FQNEAQ (reference sequence). V lost 0 bases to trimming and J lost 4 bases; unmatched junction nucleotides: 8. The CDR3 has 16 residues. The CDR3 coding sequence is TGTGCCAGCAGCTTAGCGCTCAAGGGACAGATCTATGGCTACACCTTC. Amino acids: CASSLALKGQIYGYTF.

This clonotype came up many times. V usage is TRBV29-1 and J usage is TRBJ2-2; D unresolved. Germline CDR1 and CDR2: SQVTM and ANQGSEA. The CDR3 has 12 amino acids. V gave up 4 bases and J gave up 5 bases, with 8 bases separating them. CDR3 DNA sequence: TGCAGCGTTGCTAAGGGTACCGGGGAGCTGTTTTTT. This translates into CSVAKGTGELFF.

This clonotype was seen ten or more times. The CDR3 protein is CASSPRTGGGGYTF. The CDR3 region has the DNA TGCGCCAGCAGCCCAAGGACAGGGGGCGGGGGCTACACCTTC. V is TRBV4-1 and J is TRBJ1-2; 11 bases line up with TRBD1. The CDR3 length is 14 residues. V was pared by 4 bases and J by 8 bases, with 6 bases of the junction left unmatched. Germline V lookup: CDR1 MGHRA, CDR2 YSYEKL.

The chain couples TRBV6-2 or TRBV6-3 to TRBJ2-7; 9 positions agree with TRBD2. CDR1 MNHEY and CDR2 SVGEGT come from the germline V gene. J was trimmed by 2 bases and V by 8 bases; bases with no gene match: 10. This CDR3 contains 15 residues. The CDR3 DNA sequence: TGTGCCAGCGCGACTCATAGCGGGGGCCCCTACGAGCAGTACTTC. It codes for CASATHSGGPYEQYF.

This clonotype was detected many times. The chain combines TRBV20-1 with TRBJ2-7; TRBD1 agrees at 8 bases. In germline, CDR1 is DFQATT, CDR2 SNEGSKA (reference sequence). The J segment lost 3 bases and the V segment lost 3 bases, leaving 7 bases of the junction unmatched. CDR3 size: 14 residues. The DNA of the CDR3 is TGCAGTGCTAGTGCAGGACAGGGAGACTACGAGCAGTACTTC. Translating it yields CSASAGQGDYEQYF.

V is TRBV5-4 and J is TRBJ2-3; D remains unclear. Germline V gene lookup returns CDR1 SGHNT and CDR2 YYREEE (reference sequence). This CDR3 is 15 amino acids long. V lost 0 bases and J lost 2, with 10 bases in between. As DNA, the CDR3 is TGTGCCAGCAGCTTGGATTCTCACCCCACAGATACGCAGTATTTT. It is translated as CASSLDSHPTDTQYF.

This clonotype was detected ten times or more. V is TRBV3-1 and J is TRBJ1-1; D is undetermined. This CDR3 has 15 residues. Germline V gene lookup returns CDR1 LGHDT and CDR2 YNNKEL (reference sequence). V shed 4 bases and J shed 2 bases, with 14 bases lying between them. CDR3 DNA: TGTGCCAGCAGCCCAACACCCGGGAGCAACACTGAAGCTTTCTTT. Protein product: CASSPTPGSNTEAFF.

CDR3 sequence reads: CSVDDWTQTDTQYF. CDR3 DNA sequence: TGCAGCGTTGATGATTGGACGCAAACGGATACGCAGTATTTT. The V call is TRBV29-1, the J call TRBJ2-3; D is ambiguous. Trimming removed 3 bases at V and 6 bases at J, with 16 bases between. Germline V gene lookup returns CDR1 SQVTM and CDR2 ANQGSEA. The CDR3 has 14 residues.

Remarks on this clonotype: No conserved phenylalanine or tryptophan ends this CDR3, so it is likely a read error. The chain employs TRBV4-3 and TRBJ2-5; the D is unclear. The V and J ends lost 1 base and 5 bases respectively, with 14 bases between them. The germline CDR1 and CDR2 sequences are LGHNA and YSLEER. CDR3 size: 15 residues. The DNA of the CDR3 is TGCGCCAGCAGCCAAGGGTATGTGGGTCGTGAGACCCAGTACCTC. Translation gives CASSQGYVGRETQYL.

There are a few counts of this clonotype. In DNA, the CDR3 is TGTGCCAGCAGCGCAAACAGGTTAACTAACTATGGCTACACCTTC. Translation gives CASSANRLTNYGYTF. The chain joins TRBV9 to TRBJ1-2; tentatively, D is TRBD1 (5 bases). Trimming stripped 3 bases from V and 0 bases from J, with 12 bases between. The CDR3 sequence is 15 residues long. Germline values: CDR1 SGDLS, CDR2 YYNGEE. The whole variable domain, filled in from reference TRBV9 and TRBJ1-2, reads DSGVTQTPKHLITATGQRVTLRCSPRSGDLSVYWYQQSLDQGLQFLIQYYNGEERAKGNILERFSAQQFPDLHSELNLSSLELGDSALYFCASSANRLTNYGYTFGSGTRLTVV.

This clonotype came up many times. The genes are TRBV7-9 and TRBJ2-6; possible D gene TRBD1, 6 bases. The CDR3 totals 20 residues. Trimming removed 5 bases from V and 0 bases from J, with 23 bases in between. Per the germline V gene, CDR1 is SEHNR and CDR2 is FQNEAQ (reference sequence). In DNA form, the CDR3 reads TGTGCCAGCAGCCCCGCCATCGGGACACCACCGAACTCTGGGGCCAACGTCCTGACTTTC. Translation: CASSPAIGTPPNSGANVLTF.

The chain couples TRBV12-5 to TRBJ2-1; possibly TRBD1 for D (5 bases). CDR1 is LGHNT and CDR2 is FRNRAP in the germline V gene. The CDR3 contains 17 residues. V shed 2 bases and J shed 5 bases, with 19 bases lying between them. CDR3 sequence (DNA): TGTGCTAGTGGTTTGACCCTGACAGTCTCTCGGGACAATGAGCAGTTCTTC. It is translated as CASGLTLTVSRDNEQFF.